This T cell receptor beta chain was retrieved from a study of Graves' ophthalmopathy and Graves' hyperthyroidism. Study-wide points: The blood repertoire also included most expanded thyroid clonotypes above 0.001 frequency. A 13-signature model separated ophthalmopathy from stable hyperthyroidism, just over 85% sensitivity, 65% to 82% specificity.

The sample holds many counts of this clonotype. Its antigen is currently unknown. Moderate-to-severe activity, CAS ≥3, NOSPECS ≥4 and duration under 3 months were recorded for donors with ophthalmopathy. Excluded were patients with other autoimmune diseases, uncontrolled infections, pregnancy or lactation. RNA transcripts served as template for amplifying TCR beta CDR3 sequences. In the first round, RT-PCR was carried out with HTBI primers, and a multiplex PCR formed the second round. TCRdb itself ran the multiplex PCR reads through MiXCR, one entry per CDR3 protein. The table records approximately 210,000 distinct CDR3 sequences, about 32% of them present only once. This CDR3 comprises 16 residues. With 5 bases removed from V and 4 bases from J, the gap between germline ends came to 15 bases. Germline V lookup: CDR1 SGHVS, CDR2 FQNEAQ.

Sequencing input: peripheral blood. This sequence was found in a man aged 50 to 60 with Graves' ophthalmopathy. This chain connects TRBV7-8 to TRBJ2-6; D perhaps matches TRBD2 (6 bases). This CDR3 reads CASSLRGRRGANVLTF. The CDR3 region has the DNA TGTGCCAGCAGCCTCCGAGGGAGGCGAGGGGCCAACGTCCTGACTTTC.